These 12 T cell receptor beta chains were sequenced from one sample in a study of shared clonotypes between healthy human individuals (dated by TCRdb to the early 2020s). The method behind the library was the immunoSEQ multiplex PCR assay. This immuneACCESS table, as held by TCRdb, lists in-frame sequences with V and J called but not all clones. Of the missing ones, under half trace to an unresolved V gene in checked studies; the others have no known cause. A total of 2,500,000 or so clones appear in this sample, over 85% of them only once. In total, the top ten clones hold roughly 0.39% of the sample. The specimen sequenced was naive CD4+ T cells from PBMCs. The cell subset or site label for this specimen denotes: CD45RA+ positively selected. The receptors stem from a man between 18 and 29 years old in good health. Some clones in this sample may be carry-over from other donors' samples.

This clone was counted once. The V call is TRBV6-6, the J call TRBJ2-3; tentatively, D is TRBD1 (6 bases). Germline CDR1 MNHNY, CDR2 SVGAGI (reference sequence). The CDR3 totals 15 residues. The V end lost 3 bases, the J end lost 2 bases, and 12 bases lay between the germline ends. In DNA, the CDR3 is TGTGCCAGCAGTTATTGGGGGCGGACCACAGATACGCAGTATTTT. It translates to CASSYWGRTTDTQYF.

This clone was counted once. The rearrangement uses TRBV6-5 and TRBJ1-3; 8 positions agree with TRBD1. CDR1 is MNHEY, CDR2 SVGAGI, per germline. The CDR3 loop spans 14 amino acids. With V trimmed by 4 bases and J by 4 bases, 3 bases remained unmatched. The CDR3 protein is CASSSRDRGNTIYF. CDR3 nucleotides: TGTGCCAGCAGTTCCCGGGACAGGGGAAACACCATATATTTT.

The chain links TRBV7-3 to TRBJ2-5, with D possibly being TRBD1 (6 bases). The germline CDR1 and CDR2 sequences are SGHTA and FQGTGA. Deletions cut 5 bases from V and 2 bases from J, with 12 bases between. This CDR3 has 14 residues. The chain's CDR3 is CASSQLDRQETQYF. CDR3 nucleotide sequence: TGTGCCAGCAGCCAACTCGACAGGCAAGAGACCCAGTACTTC.

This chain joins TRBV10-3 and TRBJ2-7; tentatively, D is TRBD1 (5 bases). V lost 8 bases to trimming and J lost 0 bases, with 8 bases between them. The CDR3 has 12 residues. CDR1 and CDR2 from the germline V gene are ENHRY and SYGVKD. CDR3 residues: CAIGADSYEQYF. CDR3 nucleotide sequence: TGTGCCATCGGGGCAGACTCCTACGAGCAGTACTTC.

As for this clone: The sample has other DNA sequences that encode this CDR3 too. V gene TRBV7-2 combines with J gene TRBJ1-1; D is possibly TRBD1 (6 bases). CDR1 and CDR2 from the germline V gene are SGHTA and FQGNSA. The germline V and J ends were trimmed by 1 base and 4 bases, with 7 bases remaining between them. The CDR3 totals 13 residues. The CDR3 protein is CASSLGGATEAFF. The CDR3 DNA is TGTGCCAGCAGCTTAGGGGGGGCCACTGAAGCTTTCTTT.

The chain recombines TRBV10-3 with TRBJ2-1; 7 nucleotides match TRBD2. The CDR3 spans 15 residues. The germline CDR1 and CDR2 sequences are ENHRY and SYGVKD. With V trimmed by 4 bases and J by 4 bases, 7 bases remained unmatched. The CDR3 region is CAISGRAGVYNEQFF. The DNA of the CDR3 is TGTGCCATCAGTGGAAGGGCGGGAGTTTACAATGAGCAGTTCTTC.

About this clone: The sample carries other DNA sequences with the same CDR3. The CDR3 bases are TGCAGCGTTGGGACAGGGGGGGAGCAGTACTTC. As protein: CSVGTGGEQYF. The rearrangement joins TRBV29-1 to TRBJ2-7; TRBD1 matches 10 bases. This CDR3 has 11 amino acids. Germline V CDR1 and CDR2: SQVTM, ANQGSEA. Losses at the gene ends were 4 bases for V and 7 bases for J; bases not matched to a gene: 1.

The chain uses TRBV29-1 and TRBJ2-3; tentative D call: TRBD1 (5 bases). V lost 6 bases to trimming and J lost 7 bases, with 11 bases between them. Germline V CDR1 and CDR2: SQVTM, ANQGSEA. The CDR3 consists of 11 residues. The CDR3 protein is CSVPKGYTQYF. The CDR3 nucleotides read TGCAGCGTACCAAAGGGGTATACGCAGTATTTT.

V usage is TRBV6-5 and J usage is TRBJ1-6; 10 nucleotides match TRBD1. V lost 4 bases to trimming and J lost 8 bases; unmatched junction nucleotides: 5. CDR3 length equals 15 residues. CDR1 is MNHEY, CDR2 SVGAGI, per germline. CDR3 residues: CASSSWGTGDSPLHF. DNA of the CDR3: TGTGCCAGCAGTTCATGGGGGACAGGGGATTCACCCCTCCACTTT.

The DNA for the CDR3 is TGTGCCAGCAGCTTAGCGATTAGGGTAACCTCTGGAAACACCATATATTTT. Translating it yields CASSLAIRVTSGNTIYF. The V call is TRBV7-8, the J call TRBJ1-3; D unclear. The germline CDR1 and CDR2 sequences are SGHVS and FQNEAQ. The CDR3 runs 17 residues. Trimming stripped 0 bases from V and 0 bases from J, with 12 bases between.

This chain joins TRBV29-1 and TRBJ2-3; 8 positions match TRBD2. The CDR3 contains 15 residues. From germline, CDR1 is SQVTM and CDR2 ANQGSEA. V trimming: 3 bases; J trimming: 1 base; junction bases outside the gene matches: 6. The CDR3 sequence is CSVDDGTRGTDTQYF. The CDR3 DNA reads TGCAGCGTTGACGACGGGACTAGGGGCACAGATACGCAGTATTTT.

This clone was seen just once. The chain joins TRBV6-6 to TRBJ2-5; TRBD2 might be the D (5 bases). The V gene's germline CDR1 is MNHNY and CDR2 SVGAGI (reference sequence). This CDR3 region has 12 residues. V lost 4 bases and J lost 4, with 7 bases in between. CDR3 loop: CASSFAGETQYF. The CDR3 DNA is TGTGCCAGCAGTTTTGCGGGAGAGACCCAGTACTTC.